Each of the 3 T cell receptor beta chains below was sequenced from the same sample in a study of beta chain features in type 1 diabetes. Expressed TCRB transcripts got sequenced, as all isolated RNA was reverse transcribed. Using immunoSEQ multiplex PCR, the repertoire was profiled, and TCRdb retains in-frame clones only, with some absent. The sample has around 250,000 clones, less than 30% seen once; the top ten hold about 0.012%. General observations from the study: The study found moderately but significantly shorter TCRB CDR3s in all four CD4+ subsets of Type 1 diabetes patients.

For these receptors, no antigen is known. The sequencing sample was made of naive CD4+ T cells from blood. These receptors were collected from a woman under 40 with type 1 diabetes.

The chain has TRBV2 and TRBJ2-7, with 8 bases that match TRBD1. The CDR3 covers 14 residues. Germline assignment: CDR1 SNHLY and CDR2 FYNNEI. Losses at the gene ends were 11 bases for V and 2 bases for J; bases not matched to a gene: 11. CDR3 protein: CAACEQGATYEQYF. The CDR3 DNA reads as TGTGCCGCGTGCGAGCAGGGGGCCACCTACGAGCAGTACTTC.

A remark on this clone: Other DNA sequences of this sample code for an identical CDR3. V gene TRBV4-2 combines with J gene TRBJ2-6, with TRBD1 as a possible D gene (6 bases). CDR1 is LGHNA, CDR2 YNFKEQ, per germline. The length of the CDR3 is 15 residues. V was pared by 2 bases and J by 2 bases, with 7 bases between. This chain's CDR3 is CASSQNRAGANVLTF. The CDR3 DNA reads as TGTGCCAGCAGCCAAAACAGGGCTGGGGCCAACGTCCTGACTTTC.

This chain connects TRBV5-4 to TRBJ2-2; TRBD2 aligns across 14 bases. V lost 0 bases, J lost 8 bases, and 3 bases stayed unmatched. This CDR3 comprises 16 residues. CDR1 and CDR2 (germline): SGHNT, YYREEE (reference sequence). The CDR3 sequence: CASSLGGTSGSGELFF. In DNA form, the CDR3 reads TGTGCCAGCAGCTTGGGAGGGACTAGCGGGAGTGGGGAGCTGTTTTTT.